This T cell receptor beta chain was observed in a study of CD8+CD57+ T cells in acquired aplastic anemia. All sequencing subjects had displayed CD8+CD57+ cell expansion on flow cytometry. Genomic DNA served as template for TCR beta VDJ and CDR3 profiling. TCRdb re-called the reads with MiXCR, one entry per CDR3 protein. The sample has tens of thousands of distinct CDR3 sequences, about 70% seen once. Trimming shortened V by 4 bases and J by 5 bases, and 15 bases separated the two germline ends. The germline gives CDR1 MNHEY, CDR2 SVGAGI. This CDR3 is built from 14 residues. The receptor was derived from a human donor with aplastic anemia. The sample was sorted CD4+, CD8+, or CD8+CD57+ T cells (not recorded which) from PBMCs. The rearrangement joins TRBV6-5 to TRBJ2-7; unclear D gene. CDR3 in DNA: TGTGCCAGCAGTTTTTCGCAGGATCTCAACGAGCAGTACTTC. This translates into CASSFSQDLNEQYF.